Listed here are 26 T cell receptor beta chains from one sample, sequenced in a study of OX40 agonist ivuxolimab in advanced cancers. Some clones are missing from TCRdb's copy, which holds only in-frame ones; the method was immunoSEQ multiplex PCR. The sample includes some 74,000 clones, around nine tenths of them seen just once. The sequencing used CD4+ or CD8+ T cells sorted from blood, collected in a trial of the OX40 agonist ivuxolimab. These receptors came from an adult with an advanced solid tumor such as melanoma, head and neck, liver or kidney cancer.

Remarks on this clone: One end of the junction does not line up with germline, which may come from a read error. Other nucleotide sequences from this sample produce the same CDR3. The CDR3 spells CASSSIDVGQGGELFF. CDR3 DNA: TGTGCCAGCAGCTCCATTGACGTGGGGCAGGGCGGGGAACTGTTTTTT. J is TRBJ2-2 and V is TRBV5-4; D perhaps matches TRBD2 (6 bases). Germline V lookup: CDR1 SGHNT, CDR2 YYREEE (reference sequence). The length of the CDR3 is 16 residues.

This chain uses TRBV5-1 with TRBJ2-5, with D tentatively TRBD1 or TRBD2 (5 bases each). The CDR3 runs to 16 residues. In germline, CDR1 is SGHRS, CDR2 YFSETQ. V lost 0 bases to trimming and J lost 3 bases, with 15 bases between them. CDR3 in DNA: TGCGCCAGCAGCTTGGCGGGGCAGGGTCCGGAAGAGACCCAGTACTTC. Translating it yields CASSLAGQGPEETQYF.

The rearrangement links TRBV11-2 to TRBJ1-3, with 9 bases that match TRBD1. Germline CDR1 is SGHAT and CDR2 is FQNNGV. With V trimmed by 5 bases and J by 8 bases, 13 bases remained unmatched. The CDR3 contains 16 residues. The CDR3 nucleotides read TGTGCCAGCAGCACCTACGGGACAGGGAAGTGGGACACCATATATTTT. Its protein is CASSTYGTGKWDTIYF.

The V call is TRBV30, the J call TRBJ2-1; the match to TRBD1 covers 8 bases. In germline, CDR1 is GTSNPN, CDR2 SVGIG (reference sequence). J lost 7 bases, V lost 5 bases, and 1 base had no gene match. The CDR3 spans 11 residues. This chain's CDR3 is CAWGQGNEQFF. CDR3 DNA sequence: TGTGCCTGGGGACAGGGTAATGAGCAGTTCTTC.

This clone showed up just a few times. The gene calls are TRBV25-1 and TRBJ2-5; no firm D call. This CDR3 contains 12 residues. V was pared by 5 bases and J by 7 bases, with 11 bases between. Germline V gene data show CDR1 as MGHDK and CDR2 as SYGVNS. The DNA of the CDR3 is TGTGCCAGCAGTCAATCTCTGACGACCCAGTACTTC. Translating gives CASSQSLTTQYF.

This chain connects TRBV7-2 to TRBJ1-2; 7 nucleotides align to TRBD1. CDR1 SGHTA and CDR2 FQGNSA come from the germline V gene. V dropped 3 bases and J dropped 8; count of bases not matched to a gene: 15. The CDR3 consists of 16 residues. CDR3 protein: CASSLGRGRSRVGYTF. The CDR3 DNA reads TGTGCCAGCAGCTTGGGGAGGGGGCGAAGCAGAGTGGGCTACACCTTC.

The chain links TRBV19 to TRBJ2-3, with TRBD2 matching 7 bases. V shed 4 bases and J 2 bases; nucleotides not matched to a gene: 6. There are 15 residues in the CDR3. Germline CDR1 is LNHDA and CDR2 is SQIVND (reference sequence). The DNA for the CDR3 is TGTGCCAGTAGTACCTCAGCGGGATTCACAGATACGCAGTATTTT. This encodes CASSTSAGFTDTQYF. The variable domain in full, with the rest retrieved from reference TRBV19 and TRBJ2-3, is DGGITQSPKYLFRKEGQNVTLSCEQNLNHDAMYWYRQDPGQGLRLIYYSQIVNDFQKGDIAEGYSVSREKKESFPLTVTSAQKNPTAFYLCASSTSAGFTDTQYFGPGTRLTVL.

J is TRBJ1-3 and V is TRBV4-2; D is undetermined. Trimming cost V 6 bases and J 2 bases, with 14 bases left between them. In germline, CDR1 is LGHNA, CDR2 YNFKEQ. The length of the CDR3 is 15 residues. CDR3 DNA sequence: TGTGCCAGCAGTCACGACTGGGGAACTGGAAACACCATATATTTT. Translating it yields CASSHDWGTGNTIYF.

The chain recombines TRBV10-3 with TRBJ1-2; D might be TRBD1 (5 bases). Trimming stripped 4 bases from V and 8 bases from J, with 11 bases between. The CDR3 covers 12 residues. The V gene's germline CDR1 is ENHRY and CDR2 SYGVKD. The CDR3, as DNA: TGTGCCATCAGTGGCCAGGGCTACGGCTACACCTTC. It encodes CAISGQGYGYTF.

Here the CDR3 DNA reads TGTGCCAGCAGCCTCGGGACTAGCGGGGTCTACGAGCAGTACTTC. It is translated as CASSLGTSGVYEQYF. V and J are TRBV11-2 and TRBJ2-7; 13 bases are a match to TRBD2. The CDR3 consists of 15 residues. Losses at the gene ends were 5 bases for V and 3 bases for J; bases not matched to a gene: 4. Germline CDR1 is SGHAT and CDR2 is FQNNGV. Full variable domain (missing parts from reference TRBV11-2 and TRBJ2-7): EAGVAQSPRYKIIEKRQSVAFWCNPISGHATLYWYQQILGQGPKLLIQFQNNGVVDDSQLPKDRFSAERLKGVDSTLKIQPAKLEDSAVYLCASSLGTSGVYEQYFGPGTRLTVT.

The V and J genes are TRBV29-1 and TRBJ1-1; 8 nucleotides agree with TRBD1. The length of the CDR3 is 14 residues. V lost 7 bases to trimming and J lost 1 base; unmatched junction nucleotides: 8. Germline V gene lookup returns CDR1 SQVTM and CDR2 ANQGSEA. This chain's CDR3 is CSASQGGRNTEAFF. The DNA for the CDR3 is TGCAGCGCATCACAGGGGGGGAGGAACACTGAAGCTTTCTTT.

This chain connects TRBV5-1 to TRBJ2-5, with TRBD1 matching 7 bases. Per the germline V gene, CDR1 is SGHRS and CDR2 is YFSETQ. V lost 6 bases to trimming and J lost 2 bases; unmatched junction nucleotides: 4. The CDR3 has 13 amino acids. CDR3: CASKQGNQETQYF. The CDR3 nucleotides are TGCGCCAGCAAACAGGGGAATCAAGAGACCCAGTACTTC.

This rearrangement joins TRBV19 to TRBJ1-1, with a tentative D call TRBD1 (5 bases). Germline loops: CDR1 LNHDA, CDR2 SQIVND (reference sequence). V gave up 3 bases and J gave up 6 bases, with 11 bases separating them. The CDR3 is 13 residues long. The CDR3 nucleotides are TGTGCCAGTAGTATGGGGGGTTTCGCTGAAGCTTTCTTT. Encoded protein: CASSMGGFAEAFF.

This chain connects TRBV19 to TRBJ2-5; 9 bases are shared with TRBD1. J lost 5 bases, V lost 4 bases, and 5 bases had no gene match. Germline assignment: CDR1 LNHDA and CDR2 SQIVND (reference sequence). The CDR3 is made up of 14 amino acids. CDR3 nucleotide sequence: TGTGCCAGTAGTAGGGGACAGGGTGCGGAGACCCAGTACTTC. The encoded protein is CASSRGQGAETQYF. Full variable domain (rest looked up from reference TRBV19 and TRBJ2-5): DGGITQSPKYLFRKEGQNVTLSCEQNLNHDAMYWYRQDPGQGLRLIYYSQIVNDFQKGDIAEGYSVSREKKESFPLTVTSAQKNPTAFYLCASSRGQGAETQYFGPGTRLLVL.

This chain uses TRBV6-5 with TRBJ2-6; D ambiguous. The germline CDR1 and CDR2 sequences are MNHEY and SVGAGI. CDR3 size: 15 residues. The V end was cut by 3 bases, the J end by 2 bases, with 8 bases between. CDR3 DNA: TGTGCCAGCAGTTATCGGACGGCTGGGGCCAACGTCCTGACTTTC. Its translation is CASSYRTAGANVLTF.

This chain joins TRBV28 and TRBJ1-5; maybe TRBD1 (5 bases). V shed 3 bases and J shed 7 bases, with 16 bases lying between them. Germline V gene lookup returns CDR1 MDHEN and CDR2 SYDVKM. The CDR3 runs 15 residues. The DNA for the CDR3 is TGTGCCAGCAGTTTGGCTGCCAGGGAAGACCAGCCCCAGCATTTT. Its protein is CASSLAAREDQPQHF.

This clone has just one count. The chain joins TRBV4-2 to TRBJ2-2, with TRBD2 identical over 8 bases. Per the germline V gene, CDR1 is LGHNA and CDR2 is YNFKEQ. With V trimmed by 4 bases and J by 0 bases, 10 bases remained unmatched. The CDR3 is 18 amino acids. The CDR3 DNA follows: TGTGCCAGCAGCCGGGAGGGATCTAGCGGGCCGAACACCGGGGAGCTGTTTTTT. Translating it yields CASSREGSSGPNTGELFF.

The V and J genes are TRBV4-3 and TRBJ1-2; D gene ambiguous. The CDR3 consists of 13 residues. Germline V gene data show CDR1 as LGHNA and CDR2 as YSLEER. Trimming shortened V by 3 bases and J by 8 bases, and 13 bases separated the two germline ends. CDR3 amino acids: CASSQLAATGYTF. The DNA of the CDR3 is TGCGCCAGCAGCCAGTTGGCGGCGACAGGCTACACCTTC.

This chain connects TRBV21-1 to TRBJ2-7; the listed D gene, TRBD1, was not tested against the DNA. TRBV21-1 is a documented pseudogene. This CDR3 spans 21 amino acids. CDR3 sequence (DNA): TGTGCCAGCAGCACGGGACAGGCCTCGGCAGCGGGTCTTACCGCGTCCTACGAGCAGTACTTC. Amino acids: CASSTGQASAAGLTASYEQYF.

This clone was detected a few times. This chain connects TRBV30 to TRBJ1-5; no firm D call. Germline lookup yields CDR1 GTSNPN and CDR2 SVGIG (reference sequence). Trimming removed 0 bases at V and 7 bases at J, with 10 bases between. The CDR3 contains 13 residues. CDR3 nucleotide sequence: TGTGCCTGGAGTGTAGCTGGGTTACAGCCCCAGCATTTT. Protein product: CAWSVAGLQPQHF.

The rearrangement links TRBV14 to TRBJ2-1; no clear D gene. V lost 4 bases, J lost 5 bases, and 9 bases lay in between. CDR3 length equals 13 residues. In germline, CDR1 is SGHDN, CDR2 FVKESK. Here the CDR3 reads CASSLGVHNEQFF. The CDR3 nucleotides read TGTGCCAGCAGCCTTGGAGTCCACAATGAGCAGTTCTTC. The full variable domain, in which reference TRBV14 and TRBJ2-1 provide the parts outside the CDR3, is EAGVTQFPSHSVIEKGQTVTLRCDPISGHDNLYWYRRVMGKEIKFLLHFVKESKQDESGMPNNRFLAERTGGTYSTLKVQPAELEDSGVYFCASSLGVHNEQFFGPGTRLTVL.

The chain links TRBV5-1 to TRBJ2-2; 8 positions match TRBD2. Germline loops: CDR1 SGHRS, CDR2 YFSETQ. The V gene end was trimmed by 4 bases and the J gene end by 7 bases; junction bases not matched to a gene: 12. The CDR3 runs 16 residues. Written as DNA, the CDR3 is TGCGCCAGCAGCGGGGGAGCGGGAGAGCGCGGCGGGGAGCTGTTTTTT. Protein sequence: CASSGGAGERGGELFF.

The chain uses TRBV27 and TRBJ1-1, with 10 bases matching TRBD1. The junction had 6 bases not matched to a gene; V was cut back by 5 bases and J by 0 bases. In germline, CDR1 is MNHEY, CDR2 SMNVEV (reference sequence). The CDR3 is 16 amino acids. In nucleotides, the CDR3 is TGTGCCAGCAGTCTAAACGGACAGGGGGTGAACACTGAAGCTTTCTTT. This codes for CASSLNGQGVNTEAFF.

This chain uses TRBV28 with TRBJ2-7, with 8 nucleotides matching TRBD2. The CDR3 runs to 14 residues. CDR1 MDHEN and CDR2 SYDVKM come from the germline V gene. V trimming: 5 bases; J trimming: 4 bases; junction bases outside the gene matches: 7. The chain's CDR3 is CASSLLRGGYEQYF. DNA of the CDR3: TGTGCCAGCAGTCTTTTACGGGGGGGGTACGAGCAGTACTTC.

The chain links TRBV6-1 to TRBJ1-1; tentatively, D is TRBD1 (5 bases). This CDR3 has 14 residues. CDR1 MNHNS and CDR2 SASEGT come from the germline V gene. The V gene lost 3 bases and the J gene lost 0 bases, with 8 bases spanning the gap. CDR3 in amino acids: CASSEGLVNTEAFF. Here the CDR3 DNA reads TGTGCCAGCAGTGAGGGACTGGTGAACACTGAAGCTTTCTTT.

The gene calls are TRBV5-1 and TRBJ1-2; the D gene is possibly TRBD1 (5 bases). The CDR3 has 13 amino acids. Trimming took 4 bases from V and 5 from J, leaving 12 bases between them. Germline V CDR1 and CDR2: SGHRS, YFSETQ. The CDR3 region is CASSTGQGYGYTF. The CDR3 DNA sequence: TGCGCCAGCAGCACCGGGCAGGGTTATGGCTACACCTTC.